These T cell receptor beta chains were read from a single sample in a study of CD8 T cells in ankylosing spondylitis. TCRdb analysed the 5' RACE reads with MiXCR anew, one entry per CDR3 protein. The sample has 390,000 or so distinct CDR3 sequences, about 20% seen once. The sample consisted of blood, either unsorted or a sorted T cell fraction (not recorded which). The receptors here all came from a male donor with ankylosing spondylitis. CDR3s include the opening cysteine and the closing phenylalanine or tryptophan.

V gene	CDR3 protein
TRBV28	CASSPGQGRNEQYF
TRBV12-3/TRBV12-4	CASSQSGRASYEQYF
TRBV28	CALRGAGTEAFF
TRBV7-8	CASNRLAGVNTGELFF
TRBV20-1	CSAEGTANSPLHF
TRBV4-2	CASSRFLAGHYEQYF
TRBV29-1	CSVEEAGQPQHF
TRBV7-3	CASSLMGQIQETQYF
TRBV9	CASSVPGLAGHRQFF
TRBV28	CASNRLSNQPQHF
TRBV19	CASSIEAGENTIYF
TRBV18	CASSPPAGSTGELFF
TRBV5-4	CASSEFSRGADSPLHF
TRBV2	CASRAPGAASYGYTF
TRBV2	CASSSRTSGPTDTQYF
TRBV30	CAWSVAGDQPQHF
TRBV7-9	CASSLLFGTSFHNEQFF
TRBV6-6	CASSGLVYEQYF
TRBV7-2	CASSLDGGSPQHF
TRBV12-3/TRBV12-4	CASSPYTGELFF
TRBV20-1	CSASADTSVRPQHF
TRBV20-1	CSARTGMGGLSNQPQHF
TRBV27	CASSFAFPMGGLNTEAFF
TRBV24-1	CATSDLGQDGEQFF
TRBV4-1	CASSQTPGQGVYEQFF
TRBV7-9	CASSLAGFSGNTIYF
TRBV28	CASSGLGLAETNEQFF
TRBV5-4	CASSLGGRFEQYF
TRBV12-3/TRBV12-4	CASSLNGKRTDTQYF
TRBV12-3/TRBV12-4	CASTETRALFTDTQYF
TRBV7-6	CASSLVVTGSTGELFF
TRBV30	CAHGRAGVVGQFF
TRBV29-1	CSVGGWVRGETQYF
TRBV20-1	CSSAGLKDGNEQFF
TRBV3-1	CASSQDARMGNEQFF
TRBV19	CASSRPRGSGSTGGTDTQYF
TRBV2	CASSRTTGGTQPQHF
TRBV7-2	CASSILGGAIDTQYF
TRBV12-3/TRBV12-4	CASSLVGVFGNQPQHF
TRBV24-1	CATSEAGLAGGEQFF
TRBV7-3	CASSPGLASTNEQFF
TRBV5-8	CASSFRDFHNEQFF